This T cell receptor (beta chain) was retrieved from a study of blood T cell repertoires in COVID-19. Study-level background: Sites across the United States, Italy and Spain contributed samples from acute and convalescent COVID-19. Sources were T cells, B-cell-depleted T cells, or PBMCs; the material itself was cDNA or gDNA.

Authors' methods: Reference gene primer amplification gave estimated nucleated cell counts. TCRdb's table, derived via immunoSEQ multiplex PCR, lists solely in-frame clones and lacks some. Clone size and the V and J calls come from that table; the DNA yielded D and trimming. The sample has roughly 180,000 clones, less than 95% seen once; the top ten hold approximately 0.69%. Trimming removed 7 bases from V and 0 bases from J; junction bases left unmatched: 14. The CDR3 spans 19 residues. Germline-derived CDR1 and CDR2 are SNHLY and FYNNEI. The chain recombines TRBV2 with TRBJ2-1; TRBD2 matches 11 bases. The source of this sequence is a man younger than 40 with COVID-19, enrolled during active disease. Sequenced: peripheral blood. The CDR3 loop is CASIPERLAGRSSYNEQFF. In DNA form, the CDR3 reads TGTGCCAGCATTCCGGAGCGACTAGCGGGGCGAAGCTCCTACAATGAGCAGTTCTTC. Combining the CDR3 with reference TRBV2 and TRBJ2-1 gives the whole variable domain EPEVTQTPSHQVTQMGQEVILRCVPISNHLYFYWYRQILGQKVEFLVSFYNNEISEKSEIFDDQFSVERPDGSNFTLKIRSTKLEDSAMYFCASIPERLAGRSSYNEQFFGPGTRLTVL.